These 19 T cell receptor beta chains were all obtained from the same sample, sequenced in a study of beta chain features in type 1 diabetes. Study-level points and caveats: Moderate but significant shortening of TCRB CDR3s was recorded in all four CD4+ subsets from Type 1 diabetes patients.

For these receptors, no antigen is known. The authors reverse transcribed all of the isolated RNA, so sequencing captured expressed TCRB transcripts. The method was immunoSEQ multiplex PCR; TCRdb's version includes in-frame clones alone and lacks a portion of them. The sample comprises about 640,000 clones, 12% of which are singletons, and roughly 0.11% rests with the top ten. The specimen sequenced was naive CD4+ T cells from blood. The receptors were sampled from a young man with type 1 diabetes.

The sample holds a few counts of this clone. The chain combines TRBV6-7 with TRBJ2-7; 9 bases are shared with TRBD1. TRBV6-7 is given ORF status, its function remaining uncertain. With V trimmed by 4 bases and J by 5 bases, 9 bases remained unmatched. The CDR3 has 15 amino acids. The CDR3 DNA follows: TGTGCCAGCAGTTCTACCGGGACAGGGATGGACGAGCAGTACTTC. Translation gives CASSSTGTGMDEQYF.

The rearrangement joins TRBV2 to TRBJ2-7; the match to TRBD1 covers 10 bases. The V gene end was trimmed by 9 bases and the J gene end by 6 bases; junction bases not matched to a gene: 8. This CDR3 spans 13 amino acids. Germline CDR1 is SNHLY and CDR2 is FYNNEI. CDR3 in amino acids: CARGDRGRGEQYF. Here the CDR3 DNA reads TGTGCCAGGGGGGACAGGGGCCGGGGCGAGCAGTACTTC.

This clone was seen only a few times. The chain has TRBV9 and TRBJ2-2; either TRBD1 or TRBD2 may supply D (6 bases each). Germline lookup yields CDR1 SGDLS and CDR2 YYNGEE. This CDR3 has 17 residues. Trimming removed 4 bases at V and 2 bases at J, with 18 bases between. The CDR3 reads CASSSRGSGVNTGELFF. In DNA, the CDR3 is TGTGCCAGCAGCTCCCGGGGGTCAGGGGTAAACACCGGGGAGCTGTTTTTT. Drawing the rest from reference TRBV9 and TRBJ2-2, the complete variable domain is DSGVTQTPKHLITATGQRVTLRCSPRSGDLSVYWYQQSLDQGLQFLIQYYNGEERAKGNILERFSAQQFPDLHSELNLSSLELGDSALYFCASSSRGSGVNTGELFFGEGSRLTVL.

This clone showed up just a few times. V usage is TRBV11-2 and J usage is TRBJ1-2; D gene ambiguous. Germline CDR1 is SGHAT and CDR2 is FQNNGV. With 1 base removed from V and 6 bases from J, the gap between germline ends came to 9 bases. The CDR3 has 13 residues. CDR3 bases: TGTGCCAGCAGCTTAGCAACGGTAGATGGCTACACCTTC. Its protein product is CASSLATVDGYTF.

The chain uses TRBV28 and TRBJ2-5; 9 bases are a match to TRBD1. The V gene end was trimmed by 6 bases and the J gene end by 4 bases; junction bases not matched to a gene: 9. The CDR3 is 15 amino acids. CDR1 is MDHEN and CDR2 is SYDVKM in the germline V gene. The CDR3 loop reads CASRPGTGSGETQYF. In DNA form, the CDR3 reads TGTGCCAGCAGGCCCGGGACAGGGAGTGGAGAGACCCAGTACTTC. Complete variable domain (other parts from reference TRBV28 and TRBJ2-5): DVKVTQSSRYLVKRTGEKVFLECVQDMDHENMFWYRQDPGLGLRLIYFSYDVKMKEKGDIPEGYSVSREKKERFSLILESASTNQTSMYLCASRPGTGSGETQYFGPGTRLLVL.

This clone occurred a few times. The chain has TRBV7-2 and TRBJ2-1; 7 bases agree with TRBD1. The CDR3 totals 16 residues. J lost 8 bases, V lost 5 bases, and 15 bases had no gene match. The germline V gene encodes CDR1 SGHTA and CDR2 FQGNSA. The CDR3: CASSTRSTGTGDEQFF. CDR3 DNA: TGTGCCAGCAGCACTCGGTCGACAGGGACCGGCGATGAGCAGTTCTTC.

CDR3 sequence reads: CSAGLPYEQYF. As DNA, the CDR3 is TGCAGTGCTGGACTACCCTACGAGCAGTACTTC. The J gene is TRBJ2-7, the V gene TRBV20-1, with D perhaps TRBD2 (6 bases). Germline CDR1 reads DFQATT; CDR2 reads SNEGSKA (reference sequence). Between the trimmed V and J ends, which lost 5 bases and 2 bases, there was a span of 7 bases. The CDR3 is 11 amino acids.

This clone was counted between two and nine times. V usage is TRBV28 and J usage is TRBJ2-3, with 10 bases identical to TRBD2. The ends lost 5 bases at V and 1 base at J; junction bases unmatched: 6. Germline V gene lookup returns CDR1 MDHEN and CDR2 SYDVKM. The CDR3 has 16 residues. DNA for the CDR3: TGTGCCAGCAGTCCCCCCCTAGCGGGGGGCACAGATACGCAGTATTTT. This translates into CASSPPLAGGTDTQYF.

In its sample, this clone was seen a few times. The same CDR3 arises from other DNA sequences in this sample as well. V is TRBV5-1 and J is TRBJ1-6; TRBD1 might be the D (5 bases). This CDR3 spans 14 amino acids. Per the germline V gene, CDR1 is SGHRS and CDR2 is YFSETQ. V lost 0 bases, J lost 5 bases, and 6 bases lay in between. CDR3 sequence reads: CASSLDRNNSPLHF. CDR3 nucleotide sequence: TGCGCCAGCAGCTTGGACAGGAATAATTCACCCCTCCACTTT.

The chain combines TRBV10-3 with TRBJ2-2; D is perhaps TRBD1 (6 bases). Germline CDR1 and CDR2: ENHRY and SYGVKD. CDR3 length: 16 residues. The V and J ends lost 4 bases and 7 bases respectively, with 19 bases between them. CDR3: CAISGSPSGEHGELFF. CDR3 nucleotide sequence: TGTGCCATCAGTGGGAGTCCGTCAGGGGAACACGGGGAGCTGTTTTTT.

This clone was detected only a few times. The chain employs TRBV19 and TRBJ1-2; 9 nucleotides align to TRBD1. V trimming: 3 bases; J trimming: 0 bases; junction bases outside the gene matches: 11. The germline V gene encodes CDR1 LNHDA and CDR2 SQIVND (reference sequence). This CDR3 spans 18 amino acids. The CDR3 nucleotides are TGTGCCAGTAGTATCGAGGTGGGACAGGGCCCCTCTAACTATGGCTACACCTTC. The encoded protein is CASSIEVGQGPSNYGYTF. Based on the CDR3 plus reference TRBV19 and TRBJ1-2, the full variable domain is DGGITQSPKYLFRKEGQNVTLSCEQNLNHDAMYWYRQDPGQGLRLIYYSQIVNDFQKGDIAEGYSVSREKKESFPLTVTSAQKNPTAFYLCASSIEVGQGPSNYGYTFGSGTRLTVV.

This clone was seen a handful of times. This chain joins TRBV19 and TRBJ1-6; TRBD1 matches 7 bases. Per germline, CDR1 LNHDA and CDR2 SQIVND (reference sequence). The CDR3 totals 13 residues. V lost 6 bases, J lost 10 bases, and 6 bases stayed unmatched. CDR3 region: CASSPGTASPLHF. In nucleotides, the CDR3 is TGTGCCAGTAGCCCCGGGACAGCGTCACCCCTCCACTTT.

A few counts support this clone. CDR3 amino acids: CASSWAGEMNTEAFF. As DNA, the CDR3 is TGTGCCAGCAGCTGGGCCGGGGAAATGAACACTGAAGCTTTCTTT. V gene TRBV7-9 combines with J gene TRBJ1-1; D is undetermined. The CDR3 is 15 amino acids. V lost 4 bases, J lost 0 bases, and 12 bases lay in between. Germline CDR1 SEHNR, CDR2 FQNEAQ (reference sequence). Drawing the rest from reference TRBV7-9 and TRBJ1-1, the complete variable domain is DTGVSQNPRHKITKRGQNVTFRCDPISEHNRLYWYRQTLGQGPEFLTYFQNEAQLEKSRLLSDRFSAERPKGSFSTLEIQRTEQGDSAMYLCASSWAGEMNTEAFFGQGTRLTVV.

The CDR3 bases are TGTGCCAGCAGTGAAGGGGGGGCTGGAAACACCATATATTTT. Translation: CASSEGGAGNTIYF. This chain joins TRBV25-1 and TRBJ1-3; D possibly corresponds to TRBD1 (5 bases). The CDR3 is 14 residues long. Trimming stripped 2 bases from V and 2 bases from J, with 7 bases between. Germline V gene lookup returns CDR1 MGHDK and CDR2 SYGVNS.

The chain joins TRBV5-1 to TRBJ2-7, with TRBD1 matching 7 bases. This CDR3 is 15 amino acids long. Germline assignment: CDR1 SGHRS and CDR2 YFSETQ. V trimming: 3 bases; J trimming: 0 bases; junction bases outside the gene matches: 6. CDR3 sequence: CASSSRDSDSYEQYF. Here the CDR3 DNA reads TGCGCCAGCAGCTCCCGGGACAGCGACTCCTACGAGCAGTACTTC.

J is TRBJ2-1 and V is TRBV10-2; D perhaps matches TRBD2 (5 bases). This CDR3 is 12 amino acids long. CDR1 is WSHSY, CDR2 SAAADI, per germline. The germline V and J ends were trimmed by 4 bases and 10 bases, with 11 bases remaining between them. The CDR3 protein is CASSGETWEQFF. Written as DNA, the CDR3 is TGCGCCAGCAGTGGGGAGACATGGGAGCAGTTCTTC.

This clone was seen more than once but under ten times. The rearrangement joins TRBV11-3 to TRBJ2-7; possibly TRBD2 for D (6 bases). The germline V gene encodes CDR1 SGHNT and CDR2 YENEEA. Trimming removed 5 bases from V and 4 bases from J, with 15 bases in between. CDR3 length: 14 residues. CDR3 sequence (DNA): TGTGCCAGCAGCCCGGGACTCGGAGGTTACGAGCAGTACTTC. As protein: CASSPGLGGYEQYF.

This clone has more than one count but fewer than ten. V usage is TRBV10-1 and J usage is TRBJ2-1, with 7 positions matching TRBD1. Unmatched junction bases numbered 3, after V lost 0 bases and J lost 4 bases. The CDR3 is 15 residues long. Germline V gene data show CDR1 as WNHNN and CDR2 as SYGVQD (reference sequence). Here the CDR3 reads CASSESWGQYNEQFF. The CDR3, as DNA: TGCGCCAGCAGTGAGTCGTGGGGACAGTACAATGAGCAGTTCTTC.

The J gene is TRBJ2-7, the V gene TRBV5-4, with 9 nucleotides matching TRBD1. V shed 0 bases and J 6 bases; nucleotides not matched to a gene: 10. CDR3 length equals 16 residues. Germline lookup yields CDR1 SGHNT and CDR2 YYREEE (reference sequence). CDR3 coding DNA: TGTGCCAGCAGCTTGGGTTATGGGACAGGGTTCACCGAGCAGTACTTC. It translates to CASSLGYGTGFTEQYF.